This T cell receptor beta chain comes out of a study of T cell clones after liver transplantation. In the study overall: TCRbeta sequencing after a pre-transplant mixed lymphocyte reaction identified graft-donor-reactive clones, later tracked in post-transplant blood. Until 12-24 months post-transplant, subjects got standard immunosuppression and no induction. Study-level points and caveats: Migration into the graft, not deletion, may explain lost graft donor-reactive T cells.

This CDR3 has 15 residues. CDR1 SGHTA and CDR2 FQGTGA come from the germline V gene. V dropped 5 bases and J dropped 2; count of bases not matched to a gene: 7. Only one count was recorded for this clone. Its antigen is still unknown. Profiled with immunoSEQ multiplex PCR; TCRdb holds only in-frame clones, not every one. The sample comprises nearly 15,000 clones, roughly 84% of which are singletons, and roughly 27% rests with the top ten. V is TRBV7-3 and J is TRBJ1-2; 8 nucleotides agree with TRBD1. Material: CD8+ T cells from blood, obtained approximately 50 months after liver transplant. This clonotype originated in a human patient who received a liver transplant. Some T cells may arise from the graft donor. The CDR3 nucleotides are TGTGCCAGCAGCCCAGGGGCAGGGGGCAACTATGGCTACACCTTC. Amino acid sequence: CASSPGAGGNYGYTF.